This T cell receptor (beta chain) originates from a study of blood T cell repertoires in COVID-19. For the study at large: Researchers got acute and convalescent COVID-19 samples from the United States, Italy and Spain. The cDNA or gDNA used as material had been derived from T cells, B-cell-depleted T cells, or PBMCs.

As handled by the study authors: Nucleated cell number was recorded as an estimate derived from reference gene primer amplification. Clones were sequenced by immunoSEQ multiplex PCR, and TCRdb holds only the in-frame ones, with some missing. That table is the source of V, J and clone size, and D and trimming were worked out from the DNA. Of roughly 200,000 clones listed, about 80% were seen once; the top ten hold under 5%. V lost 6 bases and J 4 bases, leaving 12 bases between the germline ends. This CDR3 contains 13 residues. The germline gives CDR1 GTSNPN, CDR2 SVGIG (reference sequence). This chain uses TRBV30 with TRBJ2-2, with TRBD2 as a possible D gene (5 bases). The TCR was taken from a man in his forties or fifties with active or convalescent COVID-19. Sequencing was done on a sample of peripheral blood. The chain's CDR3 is CACRGYGTGELFF. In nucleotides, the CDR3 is TGTGCCTGCCGGGGATACGGCACCGGGGAGCTGTTTTTT.